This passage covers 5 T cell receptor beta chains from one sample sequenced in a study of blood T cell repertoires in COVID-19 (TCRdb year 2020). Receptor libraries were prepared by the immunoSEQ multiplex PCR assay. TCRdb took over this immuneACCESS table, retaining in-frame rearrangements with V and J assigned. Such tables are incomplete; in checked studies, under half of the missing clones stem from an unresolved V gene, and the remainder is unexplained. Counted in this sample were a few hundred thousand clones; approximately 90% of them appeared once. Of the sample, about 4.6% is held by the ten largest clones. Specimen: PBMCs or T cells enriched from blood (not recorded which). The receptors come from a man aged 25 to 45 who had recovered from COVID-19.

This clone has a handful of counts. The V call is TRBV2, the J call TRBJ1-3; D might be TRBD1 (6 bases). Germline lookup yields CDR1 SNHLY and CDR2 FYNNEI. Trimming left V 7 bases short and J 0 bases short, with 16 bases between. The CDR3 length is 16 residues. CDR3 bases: TGTGCCAGCACGGCAGGGGTAGGGAACTCTGGAAACACCATATATTTT. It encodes CASTAGVGNSGNTIYF.

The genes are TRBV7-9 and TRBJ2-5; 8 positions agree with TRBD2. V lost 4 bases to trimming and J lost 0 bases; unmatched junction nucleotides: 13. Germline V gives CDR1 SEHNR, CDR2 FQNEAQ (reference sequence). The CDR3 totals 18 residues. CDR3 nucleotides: TGTGCCAGCAGCTCAGAAATTGTTAGCGGGGCGTACCAAGAGACCCAGTACTTC. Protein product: CASSSEIVSGAYQETQYF.

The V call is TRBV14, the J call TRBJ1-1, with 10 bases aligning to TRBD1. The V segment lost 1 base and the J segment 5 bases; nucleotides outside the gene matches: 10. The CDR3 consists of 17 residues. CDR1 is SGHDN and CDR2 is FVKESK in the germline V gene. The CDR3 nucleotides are TGTGCCAGCAGCCAAGGGGACAGGGGAAGAATAAGGACTGAAGCTTTCTTT. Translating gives CASSQGDRGRIRTEAFF.

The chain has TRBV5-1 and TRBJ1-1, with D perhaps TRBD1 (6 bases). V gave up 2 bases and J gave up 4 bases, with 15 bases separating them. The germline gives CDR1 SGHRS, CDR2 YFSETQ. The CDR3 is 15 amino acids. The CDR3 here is CASSFSGGASTEAFF. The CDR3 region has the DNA TGCGCCAGCAGCTTCTCGGGGGGCGCGAGCACTGAAGCTTTCTTT.

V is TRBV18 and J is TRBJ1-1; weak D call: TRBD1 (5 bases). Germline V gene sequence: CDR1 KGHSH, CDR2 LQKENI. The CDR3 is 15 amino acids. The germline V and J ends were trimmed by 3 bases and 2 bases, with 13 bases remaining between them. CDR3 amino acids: CASSPDRQINTEAFF. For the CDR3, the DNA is TGTGCCAGCTCACCCGACCGACAGATAAACACTGAAGCTTTCTTT. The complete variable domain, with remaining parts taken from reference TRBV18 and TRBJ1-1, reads NAGVMQNPRHLVRRRGQEARLRCSPMKGHSHVYWYRQLPEEGLKFMVYLQKENIIDESGMPKERFSAEFPKEGPSILRIQQVVRGDSAAYFCASSPDRQINTEAFFGQGTRLTVV.